The 20 T cell receptor beta chains below were found in one sample sequenced in a study of T-cell memory formation after mild COVID-19. TCRdb analysed the 5' RACE reads with MiXCR anew, one entry per CDR3 protein. The sample lists about 390,000 distinct CDR3 sequences; about a sixth were seen once. Sequencing used PBMCs or a T cell subset sorted from them (not recorded which). The receptors shown here come from a man aged 18 to 29 who had mild COVID-19 (a few samples of this study predate the infection). Cell type and time point are not known.

The chain combines TRBV5-4 with TRBJ2-7, with TRBD1 as a possible D gene (5 bases). Per the germline V gene, CDR1 is SGHNT and CDR2 is YYREEE (reference sequence). Trimming stripped 6 bases from V and 2 bases from J, with 15 bases between. There are 14 residues in the CDR3. The CDR3 spells CASNTGDNPYEQYF. The DNA of the CDR3 is TGTGCCAGCAATACAGGCGACAATCCCTACGAGCAGTACTTC.

This rearrangement joins TRBV24-1 to TRBJ2-1, with TRBD1 matching over 8 bases. The ends lost 0 bases at V and 6 bases at J; junction bases unmatched: 6. The germline V gene encodes CDR1 KGHDR and CDR2 SFDVKD. This CDR3 is built from 16 residues. CDR3: CATSDLQGQDSNEQFF. The DNA of the CDR3 is TGTGCCACCAGTGATTTGCAGGGACAGGACTCCAATGAGCAGTTCTTC.

The sample holds a few counts of this clonotype. This chain uses TRBV24-1 with TRBJ1-6; no reliable D call. CDR3 length equals 17 residues. Trimming shortened V by 4 bases and J by 0 bases, and 12 bases separated the two germline ends. Germline assignment: CDR1 KGHDR and CDR2 SFDVKD. The DNA of the CDR3 is TGTGCCACCAGTGAGTCCCGACCTTGCTCCTATAATTCACCCCTCCACTTT. This translates into CATSESRPCSYNSPLHF.

Ten or more counts support this clonotype. V and J are TRBV20-1 and TRBJ2-3; TRBD2 matches at 11 bases. CDR3 length: 15 residues. The trim removed 3 bases at V and 5 bases at J, leaving 7 bases unmatched. Germline CDR1 reads DFQATT; CDR2 reads SNEGSKA (reference sequence). The DNA of the CDR3 is TGCAGTGCTAGGGAATTAGCGGGGGGGAAAGATACGCAGTATTTT. This translates into CSARELAGGKDTQYF.

The sample holds a few counts of this clonotype. CDR3 sequence: CASSSPGLVRDTQYF. The CDR3 DNA sequence: TGTGCCAGCAGCTCGCCGGGACTAGTGAGAGATACGCAGTATTTT. The chain recombines TRBV11-1 with TRBJ2-3; 8 positions match TRBD2. V lost 4 bases, J lost 5 bases, and 8 bases stayed unmatched. CDR3 length: 15 amino acids. CDR1 is SGHAT, CDR2 FQDESV, per germline (reference sequence).

The V call is TRBV11-2, the J call TRBJ2-7; 8 bases align to TRBD2. Trimming removed 2 bases from V and 0 bases from J; junction bases left unmatched: 3. CDR3 length: 15 residues. Per germline, CDR1 SGHAT and CDR2 FQNNGV. For the CDR3, the DNA is TGTGCCAGCAGCTTAATTAGCGGGGCCTCCTACGAGCAGTACTTC. The encoded protein is CASSLISGASYEQYF.

Only a few counts were recorded for this clonotype. The chain couples TRBV5-1 to TRBJ1-4; possible D gene TRBD1, 5 bases. Germline assignment: CDR1 SGHRS and CDR2 YFSETQ. Trimming cost V 5 bases and J 5 bases, with 16 bases left between them. The CDR3 totals 15 residues. The DNA for the CDR3 is TGCGCCAGCAGGCGGACCGGGACGGAGAATGAAAAACTGTTTTTT. Protein: CASRRTGTENEKLFF. The whole variable domain, remainder taken from reference TRBV5-1 and TRBJ1-4, is KAGVTQTPRYLIKTRGQQVTLSCSPISGHRSVSWYQQTPGQGLQFLFEYFSETQRNKGNFPGRFSGRQFSNSRSEMNVSTLELGDSALYLCASRRTGTENEKLFFGSGTQLSVL.

The rearrangement joins TRBV27 to TRBJ1-1; D unclear. CDR1 is MNHEY and CDR2 is SMNVEV in the germline V gene (reference sequence). Trimming stripped 3 bases from V and 3 bases from J, with 8 bases between. The CDR3 covers 13 residues. This CDR3 reads CASSLSLDTEAFF. The CDR3 DNA reads as TGTGCCAGCAGTTTGTCCCTGGACACTGAAGCTTTCTTT.

This clonotype was seen only a few times. The CDR3 region has the DNA TGTGCCAGCAAAGCGGCCGGGTGGGACACCGGGGAGCTGTTTTTT. Its protein product is CASKAAGWDTGELFF. The chain employs TRBV6-4 and TRBJ2-2; a possible D gene is TRBD2 (5 bases). CDR1 is MRHNA, CDR2 SNTAGT, per germline. Trimming cost V 7 bases and J 3 bases, with 15 bases left between them. The CDR3 runs to 15 residues.

This clonotype was found a few times. The CDR3 sequence: CASSYHETQYF. CDR3 coding DNA: TGTGCCAGCAGCTATCATGAGACCCAGTACTTC. The V gene is TRBV11-2, the J gene TRBJ2-5; D gene unclear. Germline CDR1 SGHAT, CDR2 FQNNGV. The ends were cut back, 4 bases at V and 5 bases at J, with 5 bases in the middle. The CDR3 consists of 11 residues.

The chain uses TRBV6-2 or TRBV6-3 and TRBJ2-1; D perhaps matches TRBD2 (6 bases). The CDR3 is 16 residues long. V shed 0 bases and J shed 7 bases, with 16 bases lying between them. Looked up from germline, CDR1 is MNHEY and CDR2 is SVGEGT. For the CDR3, the DNA is TGTGCCAGCAGTTACTCGCCCGCAGCAGGGAGGAATGAGCAGTTCTTC. Translated, it gives CASSYSPAAGRNEQFF.

This clonotype was found a few times. V gene TRBV7-8 combines with J gene TRBJ1-5; 9 positions match TRBD1. The CDR3 has 15 residues. J gave up 6 bases and V 5 bases, and 8 bases lay outside the gene matches. Germline V gene sequence: CDR1 SGHVS, CDR2 FQNEAQ. The CDR3 region has the DNA TGTGCCAGCAGCCCCCACAGGGGGCCAGGTCAGCCCCAGCATTTT. This codes for CASSPHRGPGQPQHF.

Only a few counts were recorded for this clonotype. The rearrangement uses TRBV6-6 and TRBJ2-7; perhaps TRBD2 as D (6 bases). Deletions cut 2 bases from V and 2 bases from J, with 10 bases between. This CDR3 has 14 residues. The germline V gene has CDR1 MNHNY and CDR2 SVGAGI (reference sequence). CDR3 amino acids: CASSYGGEAYEQYF. In nucleotides, the CDR3 is TGTGCCAGCAGTTACGGCGGGGAGGCCTACGAGCAGTACTTC.

This clonotype was observed at least ten times. The chain recombines TRBV7-2 with TRBJ1-3, with unresolved D. V was clipped by 5 bases and J by 1 base, with 12 bases between them. The V gene's germline CDR1 is SGHTA and CDR2 FQGNSA. CDR3 length: 15 residues. The CDR3 DNA sequence: TGTGCCAGCAGCCTCTTAAATTGGTCTGGAAACACCATATATTTT. This codes for CASSLLNWSGNTIYF. Filled out from reference TRBV7-2 and TRBJ1-3, the complete variable domain reads GAGVSQSPSNKVTEKGKDVELRCDPISGHTALYWYRQSLGQGLEFLIYFQGNSAPDKSGLPSDRFSAERTGGSVSTLTIQRTQQEDSAVYLCASSLLNWSGNTIYFGEGSWLTVV.

This clonotype came up a few times. V and J are TRBV6-6 and TRBJ2-7; D not certain. This CDR3 region has 14 residues. Trimming left V 10 bases short and J 0 bases short, with 16 bases between. Germline values: CDR1 MNHNY, CDR2 SVGAGI (reference sequence). CDR3 sequence (DNA): TGTGCCACCGTTCCCCGGATTCACTCCTACGAGCAGTACTTC. Its protein product is CATVPRIHSYEQYF.

DNA of the CDR3: TGTGCCAGCAGGGGGACAGGGGGAGTAACCGGGGAGCTGTTTTTT. It translates to CASRGTGGVTGELFF. V gene TRBV6-6 combines with J gene TRBJ2-2; 11 bases are a match to TRBD1. CDR1 and CDR2 (germline): MNHNY, SVGAGI (reference sequence). CDR3 size: 15 residues. The J segment lost 5 bases and the V segment lost 6 bases, leaving 5 bases of the junction unmatched.

The J gene is TRBJ1-5, the V gene TRBV4-1; no definite D call. CDR1 is MGHRA, CDR2 YSYEKL, per germline. The CDR3 runs to 14 residues. Trimming removed 4 bases at V and 4 bases at J, with 11 bases between. The CDR3 loop is CASSPQAPNQPQHF. The DNA for the CDR3 is TGCGCCAGCAGCCCCCAAGCACCTAATCAGCCCCAGCATTTT.

This clonotype was counted a few times. The chain combines TRBV20-1 with TRBJ1-5; no clear D. Per the germline V gene, CDR1 is DFQATT and CDR2 is SNEGSKA (reference sequence). V was clipped by 4 bases and J by 3 bases, with 7 bases between them. CDR3 size: 12 residues. This CDR3 reads CSAKDFNQPQHF. Written as DNA, the CDR3 is TGCAGTGCTAAGGACTTCAATCAGCCCCAGCATTTT.

The chain uses TRBV5-1 and TRBJ2-2; the D call may be TRBD1 or TRBD2 (5 bases each). Per germline, CDR1 SGHRS and CDR2 YFSETQ. Trimming pared 4 bases from V and 6 bases from J, leaving 19 bases between. This CDR3 region has 16 residues. The CDR3, as DNA: TGCGCCAGCAGCCCGGCAAATAGAGGGACCTCCGGGGAGCTGTTTTTT. It yields the protein CASSPANRGTSGELFF.

The chain uses TRBV7-2 and TRBJ2-4, with D possibly being TRBD1 (5 bases). V lost 6 bases to trimming and J lost 6 bases, with 18 bases between them. The CDR3 totals 15 residues. The germline gives CDR1 SGHTA, CDR2 FQGNSA. The CDR3 DNA reads TGTGCCAGCAGGTCGGCAGGGCCGTCGGGAAACATTCAGTACTTC. This encodes CASRSAGPSGNIQYF.